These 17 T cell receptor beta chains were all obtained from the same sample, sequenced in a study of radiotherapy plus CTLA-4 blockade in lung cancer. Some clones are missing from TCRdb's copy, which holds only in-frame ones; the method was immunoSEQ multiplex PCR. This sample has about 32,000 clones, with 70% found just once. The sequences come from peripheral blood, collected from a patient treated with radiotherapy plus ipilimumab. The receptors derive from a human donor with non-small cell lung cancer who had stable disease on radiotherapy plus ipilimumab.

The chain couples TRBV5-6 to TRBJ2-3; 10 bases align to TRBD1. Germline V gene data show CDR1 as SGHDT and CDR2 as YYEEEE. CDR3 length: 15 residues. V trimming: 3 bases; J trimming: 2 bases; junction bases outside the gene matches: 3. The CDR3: CASSYGQGVTDTQYF. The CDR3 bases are TGTGCCAGCAGCTACGGACAGGGGGTCACAGATACGCAGTATTTT.

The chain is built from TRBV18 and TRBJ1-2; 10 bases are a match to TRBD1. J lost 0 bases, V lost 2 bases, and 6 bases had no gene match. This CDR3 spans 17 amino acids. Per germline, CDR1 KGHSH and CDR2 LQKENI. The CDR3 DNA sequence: TGTGCCAGCTCACCAGTAAGACAGGGGGCCACTAACTATGGCTACACCTTC. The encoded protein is CASSPVRQGATNYGYTF.

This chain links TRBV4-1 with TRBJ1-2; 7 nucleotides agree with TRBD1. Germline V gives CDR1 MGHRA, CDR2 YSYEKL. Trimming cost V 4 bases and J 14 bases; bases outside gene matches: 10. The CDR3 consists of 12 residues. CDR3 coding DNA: TGCGCCAGCAGCCCTGGGACAGCCGGGCGGACCTTC. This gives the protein CASSPGTAGRTF.

The CDR3 DNA is TGTGCCAGCAGTGAAATCTTTTTCGGGAGCAATGAGCAGTTCTTC. This sequence encodes CASSEIFFGSNEQFF. The chain uses TRBV6-1 and TRBJ2-1; a weak D match, TRBD2 (6 bases). Germline assignment: CDR1 MNHNS and CDR2 SASEGT. Trimming removed 2 bases from V and 6 bases from J, with 14 bases in between. This CDR3 region has 15 residues.

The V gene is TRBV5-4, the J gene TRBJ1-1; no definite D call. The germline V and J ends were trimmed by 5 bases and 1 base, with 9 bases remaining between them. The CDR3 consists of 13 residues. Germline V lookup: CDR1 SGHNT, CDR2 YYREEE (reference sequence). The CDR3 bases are TGTGCCAGCAGTCGGACCGGGAACACTGAAGCTTTCTTT. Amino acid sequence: CASSRTGNTEAFF.

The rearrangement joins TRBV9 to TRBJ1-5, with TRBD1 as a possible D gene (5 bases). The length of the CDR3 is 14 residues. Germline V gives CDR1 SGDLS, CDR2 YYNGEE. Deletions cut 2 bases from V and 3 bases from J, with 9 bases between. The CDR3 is CASSVGAPNQPQHF. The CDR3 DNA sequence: TGTGCCAGCAGCGTCGGGGCCCCCAATCAGCCCCAGCATTTT. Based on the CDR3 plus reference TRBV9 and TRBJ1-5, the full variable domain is DSGVTQTPKHLITATGQRVTLRCSPRSGDLSVYWYQQSLDQGLQFLIQYYNGEERAKGNILERFSAQQFPDLHSELNLSSLELGDSALYFCASSVGAPNQPQHFGDGTRLSIL.

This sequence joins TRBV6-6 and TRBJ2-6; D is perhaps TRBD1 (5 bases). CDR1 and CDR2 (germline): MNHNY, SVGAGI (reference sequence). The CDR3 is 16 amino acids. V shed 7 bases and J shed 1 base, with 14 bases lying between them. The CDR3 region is CASNQKGKSGANVLTF. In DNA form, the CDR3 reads TGTGCCAGCAACCAAAAGGGGAAATCTGGGGCCAACGTCCTGACTTTC.

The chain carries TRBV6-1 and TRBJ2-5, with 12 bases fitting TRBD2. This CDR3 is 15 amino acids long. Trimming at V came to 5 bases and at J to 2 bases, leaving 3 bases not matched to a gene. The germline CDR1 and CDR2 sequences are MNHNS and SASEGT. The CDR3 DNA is TGTGCCAGCAGTCGACTAGCGGGAGATCAAGAGACCCAGTACTTC. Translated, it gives CASSRLAGDQETQYF.

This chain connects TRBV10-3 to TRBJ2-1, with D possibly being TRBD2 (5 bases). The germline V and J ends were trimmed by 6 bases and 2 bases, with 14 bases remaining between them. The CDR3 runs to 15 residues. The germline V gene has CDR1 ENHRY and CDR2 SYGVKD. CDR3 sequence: CAIRSGGRTYNEQFF. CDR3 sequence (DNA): TGTGCCATCAGGTCGGGCGGGCGTACCTACAATGAGCAGTTCTTC.

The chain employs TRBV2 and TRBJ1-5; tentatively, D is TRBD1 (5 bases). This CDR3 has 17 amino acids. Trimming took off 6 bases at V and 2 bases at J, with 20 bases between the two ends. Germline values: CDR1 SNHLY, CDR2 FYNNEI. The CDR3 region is CASRPGGGPGGNQPQHF. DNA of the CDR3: TGTGCCAGCAGACCCGGGGGAGGACCGGGGGGCAATCAGCCCCAGCATTTT.

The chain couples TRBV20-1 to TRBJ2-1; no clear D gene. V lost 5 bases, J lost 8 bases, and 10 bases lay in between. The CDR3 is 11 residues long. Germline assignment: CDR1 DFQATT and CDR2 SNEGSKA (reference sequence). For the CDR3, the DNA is TGCAGTGCTGCCTTGGTCGATGAGCAGTTCTTC. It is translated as CSAALVDEQFF.

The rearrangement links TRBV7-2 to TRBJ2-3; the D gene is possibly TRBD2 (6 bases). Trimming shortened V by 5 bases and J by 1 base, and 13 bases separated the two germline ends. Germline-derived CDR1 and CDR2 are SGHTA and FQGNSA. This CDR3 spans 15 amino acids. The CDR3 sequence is CASSRGGVGTDTQYF. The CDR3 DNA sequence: TGTGCCAGCAGCAGGGGCGGGGTCGGCACAGATACGCAGTATTTT.

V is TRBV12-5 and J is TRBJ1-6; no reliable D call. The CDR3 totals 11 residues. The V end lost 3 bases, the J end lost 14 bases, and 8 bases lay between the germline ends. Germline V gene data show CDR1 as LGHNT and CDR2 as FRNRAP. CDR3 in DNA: TGTGCTAGTGGTTTCGACCCGGCCCTCCACTTT. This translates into CASGFDPALHF.

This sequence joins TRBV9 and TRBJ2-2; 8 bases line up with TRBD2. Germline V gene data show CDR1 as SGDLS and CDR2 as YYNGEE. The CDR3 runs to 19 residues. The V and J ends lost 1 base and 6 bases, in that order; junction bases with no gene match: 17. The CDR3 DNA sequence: TGTGCCAGCAGCGTATTTCTCCTCAGCAGGCGGGAGGTGTCCGGGGAGCTGTTTTTT. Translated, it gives CASSVFLLSRREVSGELFF.

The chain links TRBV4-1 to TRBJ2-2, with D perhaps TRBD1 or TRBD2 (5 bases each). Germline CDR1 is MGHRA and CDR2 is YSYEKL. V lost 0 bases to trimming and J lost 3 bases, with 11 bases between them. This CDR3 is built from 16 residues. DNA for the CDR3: TGCGCCAGCAGCCAAGAAGGCAGAGGGGACACCGGGGAGCTGTTTTTT. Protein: CASSQEGRGDTGELFF.

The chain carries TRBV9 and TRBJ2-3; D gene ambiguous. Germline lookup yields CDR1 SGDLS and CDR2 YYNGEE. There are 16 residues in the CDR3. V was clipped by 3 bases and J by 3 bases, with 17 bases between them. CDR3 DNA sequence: TGTGCCAGCAGCGACCGCCCGGCAGGACCGACAGATACGCAGTATTTT. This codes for CASSDRPAGPTDTQYF. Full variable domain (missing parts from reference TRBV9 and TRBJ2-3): DSGVTQTPKHLITATGQRVTLRCSPRSGDLSVYWYQQSLDQGLQFLIQYYNGEERAKGNILERFSAQQFPDLHSELNLSSLELGDSALYFCASSDRPAGPTDTQYFGPGTRLTVL.

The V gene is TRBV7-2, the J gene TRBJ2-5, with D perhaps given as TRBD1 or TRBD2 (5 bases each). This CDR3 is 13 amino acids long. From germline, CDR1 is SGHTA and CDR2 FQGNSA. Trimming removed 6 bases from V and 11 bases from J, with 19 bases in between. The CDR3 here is CASSPDQGREQYF. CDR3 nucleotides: TGTGCCAGCAGTCCGGACCAGGGCAGGGAGCAGTACTTC.